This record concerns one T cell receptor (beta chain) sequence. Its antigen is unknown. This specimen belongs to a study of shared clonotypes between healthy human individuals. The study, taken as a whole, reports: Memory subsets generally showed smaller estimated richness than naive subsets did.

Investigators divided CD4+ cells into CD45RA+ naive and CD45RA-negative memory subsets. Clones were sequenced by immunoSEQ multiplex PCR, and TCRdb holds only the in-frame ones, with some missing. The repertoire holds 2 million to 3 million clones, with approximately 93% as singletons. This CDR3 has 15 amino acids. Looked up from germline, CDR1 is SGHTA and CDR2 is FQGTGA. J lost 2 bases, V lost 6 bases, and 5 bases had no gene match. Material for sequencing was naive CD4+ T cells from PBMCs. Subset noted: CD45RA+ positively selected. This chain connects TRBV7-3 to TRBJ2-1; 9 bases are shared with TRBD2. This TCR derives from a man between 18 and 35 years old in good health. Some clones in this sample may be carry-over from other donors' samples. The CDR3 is CASSERGDTYNEQFF. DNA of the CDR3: TGTGCCAGCAGTGAGCGGGGGGACACCTACAATGAGCAGTTCTTC.